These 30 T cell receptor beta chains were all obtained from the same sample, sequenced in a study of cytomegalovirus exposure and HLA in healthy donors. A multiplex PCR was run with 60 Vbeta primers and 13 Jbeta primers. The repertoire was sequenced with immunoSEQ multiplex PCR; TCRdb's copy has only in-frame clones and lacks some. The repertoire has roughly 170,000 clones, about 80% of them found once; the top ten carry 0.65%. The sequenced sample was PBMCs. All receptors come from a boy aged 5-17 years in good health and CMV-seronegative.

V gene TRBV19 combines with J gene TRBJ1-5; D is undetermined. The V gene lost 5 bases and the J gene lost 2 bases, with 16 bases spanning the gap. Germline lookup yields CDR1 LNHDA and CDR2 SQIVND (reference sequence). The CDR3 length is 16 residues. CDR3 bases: TGTGCCAGTAGTCCGAGAGGCACCTTAGGCAATCAGCCCCAGCATTTT. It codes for CASSPRGTLGNQPQHF. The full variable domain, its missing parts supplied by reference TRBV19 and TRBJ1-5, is DGGITQSPKYLFRKEGQNVTLSCEQNLNHDAMYWYRQDPGQGLRLIYYSQIVNDFQKGDIAEGYSVSREKKESFPLTVTSAQKNPTAFYLCASSPRGTLGNQPQHFGDGTRLSIL.

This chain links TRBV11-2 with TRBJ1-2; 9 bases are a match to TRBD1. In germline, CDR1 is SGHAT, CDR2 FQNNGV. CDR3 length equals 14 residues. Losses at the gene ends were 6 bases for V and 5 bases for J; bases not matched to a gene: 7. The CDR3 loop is CASRQSGTGYGYTF. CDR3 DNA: TGTGCCAGCAGACAGTCCGGGACAGGGTATGGCTACACCTTC.

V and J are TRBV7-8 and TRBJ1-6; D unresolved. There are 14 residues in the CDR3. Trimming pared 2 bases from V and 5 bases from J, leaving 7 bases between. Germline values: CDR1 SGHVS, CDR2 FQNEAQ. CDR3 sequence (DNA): TGTGCCAGCAGCTTAACTACCGATAATTCACCCCTCCACTTT. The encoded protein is CASSLTTDNSPLHF.

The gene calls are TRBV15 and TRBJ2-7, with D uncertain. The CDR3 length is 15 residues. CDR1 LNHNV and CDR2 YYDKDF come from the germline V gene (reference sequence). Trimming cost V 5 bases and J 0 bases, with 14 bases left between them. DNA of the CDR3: TGTGCCACCAGCGAAGAGGATTCCAGCTCCTACGAGCAGTACTTC. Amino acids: CATSEEDSSSYEQYF.

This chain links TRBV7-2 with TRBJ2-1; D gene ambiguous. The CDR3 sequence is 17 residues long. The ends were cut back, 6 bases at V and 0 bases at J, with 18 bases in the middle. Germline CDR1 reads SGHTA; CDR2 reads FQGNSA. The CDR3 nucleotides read TGTGCCAGCAGTCGACCCGACTGGATGAGCTCCTACAATGAGCAGTTCTTC. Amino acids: CASSRPDWMSSYNEQFF.

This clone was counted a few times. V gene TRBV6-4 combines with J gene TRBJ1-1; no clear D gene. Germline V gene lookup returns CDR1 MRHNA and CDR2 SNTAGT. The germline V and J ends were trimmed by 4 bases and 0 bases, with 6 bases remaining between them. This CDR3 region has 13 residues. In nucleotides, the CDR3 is TGTGCCAGCAGTGTAGAGGTGAACACTGAAGCTTTCTTT. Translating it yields CASSVEVNTEAFF.

CDR3 amino acids: CASSPGGAVGNQPQHF. The CDR3 DNA follows: TGCGCCAGCAGCCCCGGGGGGGCTGTTGGCAATCAGCCCCAGCATTTT. This rearrangement joins TRBV5-1 to TRBJ1-5; D perhaps matches TRBD1 (6 bases). V was pared by 4 bases and J by 2 bases, with 16 bases between. The CDR3 is made up of 16 amino acids. Germline V gives CDR1 SGHRS, CDR2 YFSETQ.

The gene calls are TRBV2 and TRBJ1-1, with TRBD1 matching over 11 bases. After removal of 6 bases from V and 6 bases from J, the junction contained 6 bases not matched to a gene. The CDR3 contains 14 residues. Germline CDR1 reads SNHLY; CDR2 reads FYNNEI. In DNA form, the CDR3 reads TGTGCCAGCAGCACGGACAGGGGGCGGGCTGAAGCTTTCTTT. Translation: CASSTDRGRAEAFF.

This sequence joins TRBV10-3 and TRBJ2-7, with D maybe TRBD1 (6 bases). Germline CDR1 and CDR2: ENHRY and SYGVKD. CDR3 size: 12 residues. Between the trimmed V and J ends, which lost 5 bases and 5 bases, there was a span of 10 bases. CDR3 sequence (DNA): TGTGCCATCAGTTCTGGGGGCCACGAGCAGTACTTC. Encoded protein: CAISSGGHEQYF.

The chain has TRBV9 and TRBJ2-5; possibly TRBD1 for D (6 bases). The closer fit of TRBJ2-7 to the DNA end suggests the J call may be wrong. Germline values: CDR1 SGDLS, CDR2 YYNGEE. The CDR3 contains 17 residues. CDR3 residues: CASSTLSTTGIRDEQYF. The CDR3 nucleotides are TGTGCCAGCAGCACACTGTCCACTACAGGGATCCGCGACGAGCAGTACTTC.

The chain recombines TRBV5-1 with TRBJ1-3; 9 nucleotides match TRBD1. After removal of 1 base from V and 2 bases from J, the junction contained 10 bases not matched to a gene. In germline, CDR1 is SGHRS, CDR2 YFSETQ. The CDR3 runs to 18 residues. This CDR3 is CASSLTYTRDRAGNTIYF. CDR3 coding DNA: TGCGCCAGCAGCTTGACTTACACCCGGGACAGGGCTGGAAACACCATATATTTT.

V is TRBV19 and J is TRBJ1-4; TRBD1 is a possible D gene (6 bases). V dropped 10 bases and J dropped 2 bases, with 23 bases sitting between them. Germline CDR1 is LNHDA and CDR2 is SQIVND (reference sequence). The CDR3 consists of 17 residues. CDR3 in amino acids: CATRGGRRGATNEKLFF. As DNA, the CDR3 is TGTGCCACCAGAGGGGGTAGGCGGGGGGCGACTAATGAAAAACTGTTTTTT.

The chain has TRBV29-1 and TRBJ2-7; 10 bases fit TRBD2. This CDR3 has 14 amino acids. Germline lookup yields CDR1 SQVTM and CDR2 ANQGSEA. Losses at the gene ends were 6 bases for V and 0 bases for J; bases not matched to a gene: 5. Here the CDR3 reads CSVAGLARSYEQYF. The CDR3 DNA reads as TGCAGCGTAGCGGGACTAGCGCGCTCCTACGAGCAGTACTTC.

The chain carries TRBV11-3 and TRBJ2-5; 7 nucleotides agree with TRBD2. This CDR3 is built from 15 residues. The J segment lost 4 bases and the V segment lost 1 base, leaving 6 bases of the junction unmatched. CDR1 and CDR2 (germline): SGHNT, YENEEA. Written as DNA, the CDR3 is TGTGCCAGCAGCTTAGCCATCAGGGAGGGAGAGACCCAGTACTTC. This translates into CASSLAIREGETQYF. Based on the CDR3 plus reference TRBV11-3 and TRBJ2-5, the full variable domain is EAGVVQSPRYKIIEKKQPVAFWCNPISGHNTLYWYLQNLGQGPELLIRYENEEAVDDSQLPKDRFSAERLKGVDSTLKIQPAELGDSAVYLCASSLAIREGETQYFGPGTRLLVL.

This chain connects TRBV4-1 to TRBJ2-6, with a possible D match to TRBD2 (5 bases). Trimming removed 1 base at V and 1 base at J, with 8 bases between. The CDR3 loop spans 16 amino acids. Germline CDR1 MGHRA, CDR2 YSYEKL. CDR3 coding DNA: TGCGCCAGCAGCCAAGTGGGCGGGTCTGGGGCCAACGTCCTGACTTTC. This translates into CASSQVGGSGANVLTF.

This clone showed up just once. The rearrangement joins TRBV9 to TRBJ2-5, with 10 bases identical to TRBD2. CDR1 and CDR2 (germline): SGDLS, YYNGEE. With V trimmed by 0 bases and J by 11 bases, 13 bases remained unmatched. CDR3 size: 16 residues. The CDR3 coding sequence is TGTGCCAGCAGCGTAGGAGATAGCGGGAGGCTAGGAGAGCAGTACTTC. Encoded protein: CASSVGDSGRLGEQYF.

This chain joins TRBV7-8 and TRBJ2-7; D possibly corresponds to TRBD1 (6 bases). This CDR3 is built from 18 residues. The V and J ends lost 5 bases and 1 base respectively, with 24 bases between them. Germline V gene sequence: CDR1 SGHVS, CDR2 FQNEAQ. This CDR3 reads CASSPSTGPSRGSYEQYF. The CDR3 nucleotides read TGTGCCAGCAGCCCCTCCACCGGACCCTCCAGGGGATCCTACGAGCAGTACTTC.

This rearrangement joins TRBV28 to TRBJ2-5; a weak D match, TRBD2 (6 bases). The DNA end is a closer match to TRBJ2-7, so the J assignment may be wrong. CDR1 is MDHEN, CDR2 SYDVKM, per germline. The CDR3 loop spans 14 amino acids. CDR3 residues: CASSLDGRIYEQYF. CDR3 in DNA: TGTGCCAGCAGTTTAGACGGGAGAATTTACGAGCAGTACTTC.

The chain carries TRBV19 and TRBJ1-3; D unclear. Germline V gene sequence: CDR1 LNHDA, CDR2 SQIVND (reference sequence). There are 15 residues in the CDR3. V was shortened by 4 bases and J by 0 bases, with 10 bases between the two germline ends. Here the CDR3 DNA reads TGTGCCAGTAGTAGACAACCTATCTCTGGAAACACCATATATTTT. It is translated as CASSRQPISGNTIYF.

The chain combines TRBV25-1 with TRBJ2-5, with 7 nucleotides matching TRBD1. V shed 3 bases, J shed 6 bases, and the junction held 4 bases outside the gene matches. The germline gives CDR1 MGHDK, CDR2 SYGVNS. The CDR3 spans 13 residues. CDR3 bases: TGTGCCAGCAGTGAGGCCAGGGGGAAGACCCAGTACTTC. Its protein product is CASSEARGKTQYF.

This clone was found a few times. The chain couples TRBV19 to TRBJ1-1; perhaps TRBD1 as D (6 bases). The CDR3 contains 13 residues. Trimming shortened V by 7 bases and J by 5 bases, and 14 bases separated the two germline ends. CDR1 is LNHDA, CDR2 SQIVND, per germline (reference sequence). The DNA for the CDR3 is TGTGCCAGTACCAGGGGCCGAGAAACTGAAGCTTTCTTT. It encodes CASTRGRETEAFF.

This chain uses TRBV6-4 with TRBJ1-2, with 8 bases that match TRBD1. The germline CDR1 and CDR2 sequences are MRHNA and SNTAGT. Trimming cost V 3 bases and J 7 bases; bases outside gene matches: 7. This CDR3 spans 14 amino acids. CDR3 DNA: TGTGCCAGCAGTGAGCGAGACAGGGGAGGTGGCTACACCTTC. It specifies CASSERDRGGGYTF.

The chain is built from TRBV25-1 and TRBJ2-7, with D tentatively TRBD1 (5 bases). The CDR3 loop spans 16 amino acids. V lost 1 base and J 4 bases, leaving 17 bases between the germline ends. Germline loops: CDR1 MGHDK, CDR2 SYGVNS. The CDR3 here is CASSESATDGRYEQYF. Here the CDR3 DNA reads TGTGCCAGCAGTGAATCGGCGACAGACGGGCGGTACGAGCAGTACTTC.

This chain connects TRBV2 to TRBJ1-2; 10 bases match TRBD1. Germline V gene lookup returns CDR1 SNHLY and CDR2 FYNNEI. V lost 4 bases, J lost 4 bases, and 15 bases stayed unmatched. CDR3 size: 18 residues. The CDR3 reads CASSVPRDRGKFIYGYTF. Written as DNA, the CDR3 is TGTGCCAGCAGTGTACCTCGGGACAGGGGAAAGTTCATCTATGGCTACACCTTC.

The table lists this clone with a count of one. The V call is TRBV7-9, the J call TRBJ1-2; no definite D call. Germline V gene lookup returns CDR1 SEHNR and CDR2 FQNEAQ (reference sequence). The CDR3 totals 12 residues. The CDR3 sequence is CPGVTIDYGYTF. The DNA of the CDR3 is TGTCCAGGTGTGACGATTGACTATGGCTACACCTTC.

CDR3 sequence reads: CASSQGTSGGSTDTQYF. The CDR3 nucleotides read TGTGCCAGCAGCCAAGGGACTAGCGGGGGGAGCACAGATACGCAGTATTTT. The genes are TRBV4-2 and TRBJ2-3; the match to TRBD2 covers 14 bases. V trimming: 1 base; J trimming: 0 bases; junction bases outside the gene matches: 0. CDR1 is LGHNA, CDR2 YNFKEQ, per germline. The CDR3 sequence is 17 residues long.

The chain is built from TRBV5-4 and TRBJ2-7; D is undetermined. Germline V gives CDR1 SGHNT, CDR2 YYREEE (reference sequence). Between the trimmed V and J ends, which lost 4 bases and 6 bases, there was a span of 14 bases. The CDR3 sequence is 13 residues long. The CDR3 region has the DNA TGTGCCAGCAGCCCACTTGGTTTATCCGAGCAGTACTTC. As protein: CASSPLGLSEQYF.

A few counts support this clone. CDR3 loop: CASRPGTGYYEQYF. The CDR3 bases are TGTGCCAGCAGACCCGGGACAGGGTATTACGAGCAGTACTTC. The J gene is TRBJ2-7, the V gene TRBV21-1; the D segment call TRBD1 is taken from the table without a DNA check. TRBV21-1 is a known pseudogene. This CDR3 is 14 amino acids long.

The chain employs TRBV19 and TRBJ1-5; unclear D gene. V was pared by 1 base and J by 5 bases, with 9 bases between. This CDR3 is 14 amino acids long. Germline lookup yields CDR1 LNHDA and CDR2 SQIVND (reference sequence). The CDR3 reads CASSIGREDQPQHF. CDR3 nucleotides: TGTGCCAGTAGTATAGGGAGGGAGGATCAGCCCCAGCATTTT.

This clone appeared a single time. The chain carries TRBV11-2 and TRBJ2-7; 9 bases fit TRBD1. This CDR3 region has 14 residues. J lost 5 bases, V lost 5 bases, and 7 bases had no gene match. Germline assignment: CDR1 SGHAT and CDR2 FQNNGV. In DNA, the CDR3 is TGTGCCAGCAGCCCGGGACAGGGATTGGACGAGCAGTACTTC. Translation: CASSPGQGLDEQYF.